This T cell receptor (beta chain) is drawn from a study of shared clonotypes between healthy human individuals. The wider study: Sampling drew on donors who were a couple of women and three men aged 18 to 49.

CD45RO negativity and positive selection for CCR7 defined naive CD8 cells, a population that excluded terminally differentiated effector memory CD45RA+ cells. The CDR3 is made up of 16 amino acids. Trimming at V came to 4 bases and at J to 4 bases, leaving 10 bases not matched to a gene. From germline, CDR1 is SGDLS and CDR2 YYNGEE. Assay execution took place at the deep level. The protocol was immunoSEQ multiplex PCR, while the TCRdb copy is restricted to in-frame clones and leaves out a portion. Here the sample spans over 750,000 clones, 90% to 98% being singletons. Sequencing was done on a sample of naive CD8+ T cells sorted from blood. This receptor was obtained from a man between 25 and 39 years old in good health. The J gene is TRBJ2-7, the V gene TRBV9, with 11 bases fitting TRBD1. CDR3: CASSLKGGQGAYEQYF. For the CDR3, the DNA is TGTGCCAGCAGCCTGAAAGGTGGACAGGGGGCGTACGAGCAGTACTTC.